The 17 T cell receptor beta chains below come from one sample, sequenced in a study of T cells after posttransplantation cyclophosphamide. Profiling relied on immunoSEQ multiplex PCR, and the TCRdb table lists in-frame clones only, not all of them. The sample shows more than 30,000 clones, none of them appearing just once. The sequencing sample was made of PBMCs. The receptor source for this set is a girl aged 5 to 17 in good health, CMV-negative, and a related stem cell transplant donor.

This clone was recorded many times. V usage is TRBV19 and J usage is TRBJ1-5; 7 nucleotides align to TRBD1. The V gene's germline CDR1 is LNHDA and CDR2 SQIVND (reference sequence). The CDR3 is made up of 13 amino acids. The V segment lost 6 bases and the J segment 7 bases; nucleotides outside the gene matches: 6. As DNA, the CDR3 is TGTGCCAGTAGAGGGACAGAATCACAGCCCCAGCATTTT. Its protein is CASRGTESQPQHF. The full variable domain, in which reference TRBV19 and TRBJ1-5 provide the parts outside the CDR3, is DGGITQSPKYLFRKEGQNVTLSCEQNLNHDAMYWYRQDPGQGLRLIYYSQIVNDFQKGDIAEGYSVSREKKESFPLTVTSAQKNPTAFYLCASRGTESQPQHFGDGTRLSIL.

This clone was detected a few times. The CDR3 bases are TGTGCCAGCAGTGACTCGAGCGAAGACGATGAGCAGTTCTTC. As protein: CASSDSSEDDEQFF. V is TRBV6-4 and J is TRBJ2-1, with D hard to call. Trimming cost V 0 bases and J 8 bases, with 11 bases left between them. Germline V CDR1 and CDR2: MRHNA, SNTAGT. The CDR3 has 14 amino acids.

This clone showed up many times. The same CDR3 also results from other DNA sequences found in this sample. The V call is TRBV28, the J call TRBJ2-3; 16 nucleotides line up with TRBD2. Germline trimming cut 5 bases from V and 2 bases from J; bases unmatched to any gene: 1. Germline CDR1 and CDR2: MDHEN and SYDVKM. This CDR3 is built from 16 residues. CDR3 in amino acids: CASSGTSGGATDTQYF. CDR3 in DNA: TGTGCCAGCAGTGGGACTAGCGGGGGGGCCACAGATACGCAGTATTTT.

This clone was counted at least ten times. V gene TRBV7-2 combines with J gene TRBJ2-2; TRBD2 aligns across 12 bases. The CDR3 contains 18 residues. In germline, CDR1 is SGHTA, CDR2 FQGNSA. J was trimmed by 4 bases and V by 5 bases; bases with no gene match: 11. In DNA form, the CDR3 reads TGTGCCAGCAGCAAGCCGCGGACTAGCGGGACCTTCACCGGGGAGCTGTTTTTT. This codes for CASSKPRTSGTFTGELFF.

This clone has just a few counts. Other DNA sequences in this sample translate to the same CDR3. CDR3: CASSLVAGTTYGYTF. DNA for the CDR3: TGTGCCAGCAGCTTGGTGGCAGGCACAACGTACGGCTACACCTTC. The chain is built from TRBV7-9 and TRBJ1-2; D remains ambiguous. CDR1 and CDR2 from the germline V gene are SEHNR and FQNEAQ (reference sequence). The CDR3 is made up of 15 amino acids. Deletions cut 3 bases from V and 8 bases from J, with 19 bases between.

Many counts were recorded for this clone. The chain recombines TRBV5-6 with TRBJ1-5; no definite D call. V was trimmed by 4 bases and J by 7 bases, leaving 15 bases between them. Germline V gene data show CDR1 as SGHDT and CDR2 as YYEEEE. The CDR3 is made up of 14 amino acids. The CDR3 here is CASSRSRRPQPQHF. In nucleotides, the CDR3 is TGTGCCAGCAGCAGGAGTCGGAGGCCGCAGCCCCAGCATTTT. The full variable domain, rest sourced from reference TRBV5-6 and TRBJ1-5, is DAGVTQSPTHLIKTRGQQVTLRCSPKSGHDTVSWYQQALGQGPQFIFQYYEEEERQRGNFPDRFSGHQFPNYSSELNVNALLLGDSALYLCASSRSRRPQPQHFGDGTRLSIL.

Ten or more counts support this clone. The chain has TRBV7-9 and TRBJ2-3, with 7 bases that match TRBD2. The ends lost 5 bases at V and 0 bases at J; junction bases unmatched: 5. Germline CDR1 reads SEHNR; CDR2 reads FQNEAQ (reference sequence). This CDR3 is built from 15 residues. CDR3 loop: CASSGPGLSTDTQYF. DNA of the CDR3: TGTGCCAGCAGCGGTCCGGGACTAAGCACAGATACGCAGTATTTT.

This clone came up a few times. The chain employs TRBV9 and TRBJ1-2; TRBD1 matches at 11 bases. The CDR3 consists of 17 residues. The V gene's germline CDR1 is SGDLS and CDR2 YYNGEE. Trimming cost V 3 bases and J 0 bases; bases outside gene matches: 7. The CDR3 nucleotides are TGTGCCAGCAGCGAGGCGGACAGGGGGCCTCCTAACTATGGCTACACCTTC. As protein: CASSEADRGPPNYGYTF.

The chain carries TRBV2 and TRBJ2-1, with 7 nucleotides matching TRBD1. This CDR3 region has 15 residues. The V gene's germline CDR1 is SNHLY and CDR2 FYNNEI. J gave up 1 base and V 3 bases, and 3 bases lay outside the gene matches. CDR3 in DNA: TGTGCCAGCAGTGAGCTGACAGGGTCCTACAATGAGCAGTTCTTC. Amino acid sequence: CASSELTGSYNEQFF.

This clone has just a few counts. The rearrangement links TRBV6-1 to TRBJ2-5; 7 nucleotides line up with TRBD1. Trimming removed 4 bases from V and 4 bases from J; junction bases left unmatched: 3. Germline CDR1 reads MNHNS; CDR2 reads SASEGT. The CDR3 sequence is 13 residues long. This CDR3 is CASSGNRGETQYF. The CDR3 DNA sequence: TGTGCCAGCAGTGGTAACAGGGGAGAGACCCAGTACTTC.

This clone came up a few times. The chain employs TRBV6-5 and TRBJ1-2; D possibly corresponds to TRBD1 (5 bases). The CDR3 loop spans 13 amino acids. V lost 0 bases to trimming and J lost 6 bases, with 8 bases between them. Per germline, CDR1 MNHEY and CDR2 SVGAGI. CDR3 in amino acids: CASSYSTGHGYTF. CDR3 in DNA: TGTGCCAGCAGTTACTCAACAGGACATGGCTACACCTTC.

This clone was found many times. The J gene is TRBJ1-4, the V gene TRBV18; D perhaps matches TRBD1 (6 bases). Trimming left V 5 bases short and J 0 bases short, with 13 bases between. The germline CDR1 and CDR2 sequences are KGHSH and LQKENI. This CDR3 region has 16 residues. CDR3 coding DNA: TGTGCCAGCTCAAAACAGGGCGGAGCAACTAATGAAAAACTGTTTTTT. The encoded protein is CASSKQGGATNEKLFF.

The V call is TRBV5-6, the J call TRBJ2-1; TRBD2 matches 11 bases. CDR1 SGHDT and CDR2 YYEEEE come from the germline V gene. Losses at the gene ends were 1 base for V and 4 bases for J; bases not matched to a gene: 4. The CDR3 is made up of 16 amino acids. As DNA, the CDR3 is TGTGCCAGCAGCTTGCGACTAGCGGGACTATACAATGAGCAGTTCTTC. Encoded protein: CASSLRLAGLYNEQFF. Supplemented by reference TRBV5-6 and TRBJ2-1, the full variable domain reads DAGVTQSPTHLIKTRGQQVTLRCSPKSGHDTVSWYQQALGQGPQFIFQYYEEEERQRGNFPDRFSGHQFPNYSSELNVNALLLGDSALYLCASSLRLAGLYNEQFFGPGTRLTVL.

This clone has a count of ten or more. The rearrangement uses TRBV7-6 and TRBJ1-4, with a tentative D call TRBD1 (5 bases). The CDR3 totals 16 residues. In germline, CDR1 is SGHVS, CDR2 FNYEAQ. Trimming removed 5 bases at V and 3 bases at J, with 16 bases between. The CDR3 loop is CASSPAVAGPNEKLFF. The DNA for the CDR3 is TGTGCCAGCAGCCCGGCCGTGGCAGGGCCTAATGAAAAACTGTTTTTT. The variable domain in full, with the rest retrieved from reference TRBV7-6 and TRBJ1-4, is GAGVSQSPRYKVTKRGQDVALRCDPISGHVSLYWYRQALGQGPEFLTYFNYEAQQDKSGLPNDRFSAERPEGSISTLTIQRTEQRDSAMYRCASSPAVAGPNEKLFFGSGTQLSVL.

This clone was found many times. This chain links TRBV9 with TRBJ1-4; 8 bases line up with TRBD1. Germline assignment: CDR1 SGDLS and CDR2 YYNGEE. The trim removed 4 bases at V and 3 bases at J, leaving 5 bases unmatched. This CDR3 contains 15 residues. As DNA, the CDR3 is TGTGCCAGCAGCCTCCAGGGGGCCCCTAATGAAAAACTGTTTTTT. The encoded protein is CASSLQGAPNEKLFF.

This clone was counted between two and nine times. This chain joins TRBV5-1 and TRBJ2-1; 15 bases fit TRBD2. Germline V gene data show CDR1 as SGHRS and CDR2 as YFSETQ. This CDR3 is 16 amino acids long. The V segment lost 4 bases and the J segment 4 bases; nucleotides outside the gene matches: 3. The CDR3 region is CASSPGLAGGYNEQFF. Here the CDR3 DNA reads TGCGCCAGCAGCCCTGGACTAGCGGGAGGGTACAATGAGCAGTTCTTC.

This clone was found many times. The V and J genes are TRBV5-1 and TRBJ1-1; 10 bases line up with TRBD1. The V gene end was trimmed by 3 bases and the J gene end by 4 bases; junction bases not matched to a gene: 3. Germline V gene data show CDR1 as SGHRS and CDR2 as YFSETQ. The CDR3 is 14 residues long. The CDR3 region has the DNA TGCGCCAGCAGCTGGGGACAGGGGTTCACTGAAGCTTTCTTT. Its translation: CASSWGQGFTEAFF.